The clone carrying this TCR beta chain was picked up a small number of times. Its target is unknown. Other nucleotide sequences in the sample specify the same CDR3. Sequenced by immunoSEQ multiplex PCR; TCRdb stores in-frame clones only, minus some. The sample holds 150,000 or so clones, 80% seen once. This CDR3 has 12 residues. V lost 4 bases and J 2 bases, leaving 5 bases between the germline ends. In germline, CDR1 is WSHSY, CDR2 SAAADI. This entry comes from a study of cytotoxic CD8 clonotypes in ibrutinib-treated CLL. In the study overall: Productive templates per sample averaged 255,043; productive rearrangements, some 99,000. Overall study findings and caveats: Public clonotypes were uncommon and contracted or stayed stable on treatment.

Specimen: PBMCs, collected after 36 months of ibrutinib treatment. The chain is built from TRBV10-2 and TRBJ1-1; no definite D call. This TCR came from a human donor with chronic lymphocytic leukemia. This chain's CDR3 is CASSGGNTEAFF. The CDR3 nucleotides are TGCGCCAGCAGTGGGGGTAACACTGAAGCTTTCTTT.